This T cell receptor (beta chain) was sequenced during a study of blood T cell repertoires in COVID-19. The assay was immunoSEQ multiplex PCR, and TCRdb's table has in-frame clones only and misses some. The repertoire holds 200,000 or so clones, roughly 88% seen once, with approximately 5.6% in the top ten. There are 13 residues in the CDR3. Germline CDR1 SGHRS, CDR2 YFSETQ. The V and J ends lost 5 bases and 2 bases, in that order; junction bases with no gene match: 3. This TCR was recovered from a woman aged 40 to 50 who had recovered from COVID-19. The genes are TRBV5-1 and TRBJ2-5; TRBD2 aligns across 7 bases. Sample: peripheral blood. The CDR3 DNA reads TGCGCCAGCAGGCTAGCGGAACAAGAGACCCAGTACTTC. This sequence encodes CASRLAEQETQYF.